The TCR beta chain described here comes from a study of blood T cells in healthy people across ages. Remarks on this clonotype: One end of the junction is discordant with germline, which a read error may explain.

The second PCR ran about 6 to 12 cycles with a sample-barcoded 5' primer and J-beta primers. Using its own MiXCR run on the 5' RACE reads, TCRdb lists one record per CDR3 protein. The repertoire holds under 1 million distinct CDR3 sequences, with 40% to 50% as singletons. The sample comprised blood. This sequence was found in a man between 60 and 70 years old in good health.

The CDR3 loop is CSAREAGTAYGYTF. The DNA for the CDR3 is TGCAGTGCTCGAGAGGCGGGGACAGCGTATGGCTACACCTTC. The chain joins TRBV20-1 to TRBJ1-2; 7 positions agree with TRBD1. From germline, CDR1 is DFQATT and CDR2 SNEGSKA (reference sequence). The CDR3 sequence is 14 residues long.